The sequence of this TCR beta chain was determined in a study of T cells after yellow fever vaccination. This clonotype was counted only a few times. Its antigen is undetermined. Germline V gene sequence: CDR1 LNHDA, CDR2 SQIVND (reference sequence). V gave up 7 bases and J gave up 6 bases; unmatched junction bases: 12. This CDR3 region has 15 residues. TCRdb redid the calling of the 5' RACE reads with MiXCR, one entry per CDR3 protein. The table lists 55,000 to 70,000 distinct CDR3 sequences, less than 8.5% of them singletons. Study outcomes and limitations: Booster samples showed a return of most primary-vaccination clones (under 98% CD4, 80% to 90% CD8).

The V and J genes are TRBV19 and TRBJ1-2, with 9 nucleotides matching TRBD1. The sequence was collected from a young man who received the YFV17D yellow fever vaccine. The material was CD8+ T cells sorted from PBMCs, obtained 35 to 50 days after the first yellow fever vaccination. The CDR3 nucleotides are TGTGCCAGTAATCGCGGCGGGGACAGGGCCCATGGCTACACCTTC. Translated: CASNRGGDRAHGYTF.